The 31 T cell receptor beta chains in this list originate from one sample, sequenced in a study of T-cell reconstitution after alpha-beta-depleted transplantation in children. A library of TCRbeta sequences, prepared with unique molecular identifiers, was generated. One entry per CDR3 protein, called by TCRdb with MiXCR from the PCR reads. The sample contains about 340,000 distinct CDR3 sequences, around 16% of which appear only once. Here the sequenced sample was PBMCs, mostly from graft donor cells, taken 360 days after TCRalphabeta/CD19-depleted stem cell transplant. These receptors were obtained from a male patient between 2 and 10 years old who had a stem cell transplant for acute lymphoblastic leukemia, so the T cells may come from the graft donor.

This clonotype was picked up many times. V is TRBV4-3 and J is TRBJ2-2; tentatively, D is TRBD2 (6 bases). CDR3 length: 16 amino acids. Trimming removed 0 bases at V and 5 bases at J, with 13 bases between. The germline CDR1 and CDR2 sequences are LGHNA and YSLEER. This CDR3 reads CASSQDWRGRTGELFF. The CDR3 DNA follows: TGCGCCAGCAGCCAAGATTGGAGGGGCAGGACCGGGGAGCTGTTTTTT.

This clonotype occurred a few times. The chain joins TRBV10-3 to TRBJ1-2; D gene uncertain. The CDR3 consists of 12 residues. CDR1 is ENHRY, CDR2 SYGVKD, per germline. V was clipped by 0 bases and J by 10 bases, with 9 bases between them. This CDR3 reads CAISESGLPYTF. Here the CDR3 DNA reads TGTGCCATCAGTGAGTCTGGTCTCCCCTACACCTTC.

This clonotype appeared a few times. This chain joins TRBV4-3 and TRBJ2-1; TRBD2 aligns across 7 bases. V dropped 2 bases and J dropped 13; count of bases not matched to a gene: 8. Germline assignment: CDR1 LGHNA and CDR2 YSLEER. CDR3 length equals 13 residues. The CDR3 spells CASSQLGGPLQFF. The CDR3 DNA follows: TGCGCCAGCAGCCAACTGGGAGGGCCGTTACAGTTCTTC.

This clonotype was seen ten or more times. The chain recombines TRBV28 with TRBJ2-1; maybe TRBD1 (5 bases). Germline V gene lookup returns CDR1 MDHEN and CDR2 SYDVKM. V lost 1 base and J 8 bases, leaving 12 bases between the germline ends. This CDR3 has 14 residues. CDR3 nucleotide sequence: TGTGCCAGCAGTTTATTGGCAGGGTGGGATGAGCAGTTCTTC. Protein product: CASSLLAGWDEQFF.

This clonotype appeared a few times. The chain is built from TRBV29-1 and TRBJ1-2, with D perhaps TRBD1 (5 bases). This CDR3 contains 13 residues. V was clipped by 4 bases and J by 4 bases, with 13 bases between them. Germline V gene lookup returns CDR1 SQVTM and CDR2 ANQGSEA. CDR3 loop: CSVVGTAPYGYTF. DNA for the CDR3: TGCAGCGTTGTTGGGACCGCCCCCTATGGCTACACCTTC.

The chain uses TRBV3-1 and TRBJ1-1, with a weak D call TRBD1 (5 bases). CDR3 length: 13 amino acids. Germline CDR1 reads LGHDT; CDR2 reads YNNKEL (reference sequence). The V gene lost 5 bases and the J gene lost 9 bases, with 16 bases spanning the gap. The CDR3 spells CASSINGAWKAFF. In nucleotides, the CDR3 is TGTGCCAGCAGCATCAATGGGGCGTGGAAAGCTTTCTTT.

This clonotype came up a few times. This chain connects TRBV4-1 to TRBJ2-7; D may be TRBD1 (5 bases). V shed 2 bases and J shed 3 bases, with 14 bases lying between them. Germline V CDR1 and CDR2: MGHRA, YSYEKL. The CDR3 covers 15 residues. DNA for the CDR3: TGCGCCAGCAGCCAACGCACAGGCCCCCTCTACGAGCAGTACTTC. This translates into CASSQRTGPLYEQYF.

This clonotype was recorded at least ten times. The chain is built from TRBV29-1 and TRBJ2-4; D is unclear. Germline CDR1 and CDR2: SQVTM and ANQGSEA. V was clipped by 5 bases and J by 6 bases, with 17 bases between them. The CDR3 spans 14 residues. The CDR3 bases are TGCAGCGTTAAGGGAACCCCGGACCGAAACATTCAGTACTTC. Encoded protein: CSVKGTPDRNIQYF. Complete variable domain (other parts from reference TRBV29-1 and TRBJ2-4): SAVISQKPSRDICQRGTSLTIQCQVDSQVTMMFWYRQQPGQSLTLIATANQGSEATYESGFVIDKFPISRPNLTFSTLTVSNMSPEDSSIYLCSVKGTPDRNIQYFGAGTRLSVL.

The chain uses TRBV29-1 and TRBJ2-1, with TRBD2 matching 8 bases. From germline, CDR1 is SQVTM and CDR2 ANQGSEA. V gave up 0 bases and J gave up 2 bases; unmatched junction bases: 3. This CDR3 has 15 residues. The CDR3 coding sequence is TGCAGCGTTGAAGACGGGACTAGTCCCTACAATGAGCAGTTCTTC. Residues: CSVEDGTSPYNEQFF.

The sample holds a few counts of this clonotype. This chain connects TRBV28 to TRBJ2-1; 10 nucleotides match TRBD2. CDR1 and CDR2 (germline): MDHEN, SYDVKM. Germline trimming cut 2 bases from V and 10 bases from J; bases unmatched to any gene: 8. The CDR3 length is 15 residues. This CDR3 reads CASSLSGSGRLEQFF. CDR3 in DNA: TGTGCCAGCAGTTTAAGTGGTAGCGGGAGGCTGGAGCAGTTCTTC. Drawing the rest from reference TRBV28 and TRBJ2-1, the complete variable domain is DVKVTQSSRYLVKRTGEKVFLECVQDMDHENMFWYRQDPGLGLRLIYFSYDVKMKEKGDIPEGYSVSREKKERFSLILESASTNQTSMYLCASSLSGSGRLEQFFGPGTRLTVL.

In its sample, this clonotype was seen a few times. The V call is TRBV5-1, the J call TRBJ2-2; D unresolved. V lost 2 bases and J 0 bases, leaving 11 bases between the germline ends. From germline, CDR1 is SGHRS and CDR2 YFSETQ. The CDR3 contains 16 residues. DNA for the CDR3: TGCGCCAGCAGCTTTCCCGGTTTAGCGAACACCGGGGAGCTGTTTTTT. Amino acids: CASSFPGLANTGELFF.

The chain couples TRBV5-1 to TRBJ1-1; no firm D call. Trimming pared 3 bases from V and 7 bases from J, leaving 10 bases between. CDR1 and CDR2 (germline): SGHRS, YFSETQ. This CDR3 is 12 amino acids long. The CDR3 DNA sequence: TGCGCCAGCAGCTCTTCCGGTTTTGAAGCTTTCTTT. Its translation: CASSSSGFEAFF.

This clonotype was seen repeatedly, ten times or more. The genes are TRBV20-1 and TRBJ1-4, with D perhaps matching TRBD1 (5 bases). Trimming shortened V by 3 bases and J by 8 bases, and 13 bases separated the two germline ends. This CDR3 spans 13 amino acids. Germline V gene sequence: CDR1 DFQATT, CDR2 SNEGSKA (reference sequence). CDR3 residues: CSASAGTREKLFF. CDR3 nucleotides: TGCAGTGCTAGTGCAGGGACGCGAGAAAAACTGTTTTTT.

This clonotype was recorded many times. The J gene is TRBJ2-7, the V gene TRBV28; D remains unclear. Germline CDR1 MDHEN, CDR2 SYDVKM. V lost 3 bases to trimming and J lost 0 bases, with 3 bases between them. CDR3 length equals 12 residues. CDR3 nucleotide sequence: TGTGCCAGCAGTTTTTACTCCTACGAGCAGTACTTC. It specifies CASSFYSYEQYF.

The chain links TRBV20-1 to TRBJ1-1, with 10 bases fitting TRBD1. From germline, CDR1 is DFQATT and CDR2 SNEGSKA (reference sequence). The CDR3 is 15 amino acids. Trimming took 7 bases from V and 7 from J; bases not matched to a gene: 15. In nucleotides, the CDR3 is TGCAGTGTCAGACGGACAGGGGGTAAAATCGGTGAAGCTTTCTTT. Protein: CSVRRTGGKIGEAFF.

The genes are TRBV6-5 and TRBJ1-5; D may be TRBD1 (6 bases). V lost 3 bases and J lost 5, with 17 bases in between. Germline assignment: CDR1 MNHEY and CDR2 SVGAGI. This CDR3 has 16 residues. CDR3 DNA: TGTGCCAGCAGTTATCCGAGCACAGGGACGGATCAGCCCCAGCATTTT. Residues: CASSYPSTGTDQPQHF.

The V call is TRBV7-2, the J call TRBJ2-7, with 7 bases matching TRBD1. Germline lookup yields CDR1 SGHTA and CDR2 FQGNSA. V trimming: 7 bases; J trimming: 2 bases; junction bases outside the gene matches: 14. CDR3 length equals 16 residues. The CDR3, as DNA: TGTGCCAGCACCCTGGAAACAGGGGCACCTACCTACGAGCAGTACTTC. It specifies CASTLETGAPTYEQYF.

This clonotype turned up a few times. The chain recombines TRBV6-2 or TRBV6-3 with TRBJ2-3, with a possible D match to TRBD1 (6 bases). The length of the CDR3 is 13 residues. Trimming cost V 10 bases and J 2 bases, with 13 bases left between them. Germline-derived CDR1 and CDR2 are MNHEY and SVGEGT. CDR3 protein: CATRTVVTDTQYF. In DNA form, the CDR3 reads TGTGCCACCAGGACAGTTGTCACAGATACGCAGTATTTT.

The chain is built from TRBV12-3 or TRBV12-4 and TRBJ1-2; no definite D call. Trimming took 6 bases from V and 6 from J, leaving 11 bases between them. The CDR3 length is 12 residues. CDR3 loop: CASSPGLNGYTF. CDR3 sequence (DNA): TGTGCCAGCAGCCCCGGACTTAATGGCTACACCTTC.

This clonotype was counted a few times. The genes are TRBV27 and TRBJ2-1; D remains ambiguous. Germline V gives CDR1 MNHEY, CDR2 SMNVEV (reference sequence). Trimming stripped 0 bases from V and 6 bases from J, with 9 bases between. The CDR3 runs 14 residues. The CDR3 spells CASSLSSPGNEQFF. The CDR3 DNA reads TGTGCCAGCAGTTTATCTAGCCCCGGCAATGAGCAGTTCTTC.

Only a few counts were recorded for this clonotype. The chain recombines TRBV4-3 with TRBJ2-1, with D possibly being TRBD2 (6 bases). V lost 4 bases to trimming and J lost 0 bases, with 13 bases between them. Germline V CDR1 and CDR2: LGHNA, YSLEER. The CDR3 consists of 16 residues. The DNA of the CDR3 is TGCGCCAGCAGCCCAGCGGACTACAGCTCCTACAATGAGCAGTTCTTC. Its translation is CASSPADYSSYNEQFF.

This clonotype appeared many times. The chain carries TRBV5-1 and TRBJ2-3; D uncertain. V shed 0 bases and J shed 2 bases, with 13 bases lying between them. In germline, CDR1 is SGHRS, CDR2 YFSETQ. This CDR3 spans 16 amino acids. This chain's CDR3 is CASSLGPKPTTDTQYF. For the CDR3, the DNA is TGCGCCAGCAGCTTGGGTCCTAAGCCCACCACAGATACGCAGTATTTT.

This clonotype turned up a few times. The V gene is TRBV7-3, the J gene TRBJ2-2; D gene unclear. CDR1 and CDR2 (germline): SGHTA, FQGTGA. This CDR3 is 13 amino acids long. Trimming took 2 bases from V and 7 from J, leaving 8 bases between them. The CDR3 nucleotides are TGTGCCAGCAGCTTACAAAGTGGCGGGGAGCTGTTTTTT. This gives the protein CASSLQSGGELFF.

V gene TRBV7-3 combines with J gene TRBJ2-1; 13 nucleotides match TRBD2. CDR3 length: 17 residues. V lost 5 bases and J lost 6; bases outside the gene matches: 10. Germline CDR1 and CDR2: SGHTA and FQGTGA. DNA of the CDR3: TGTGCCAGCAGCCCTAACGCCGGGACTAGCGGGACCAATGAGCAGTTCTTC. Protein sequence: CASSPNAGTSGTNEQFF.

The J gene is TRBJ1-2, the V gene TRBV20-1; 9 nucleotides align to TRBD1. The V segment lost 4 bases and the J segment 7 bases; nucleotides outside the gene matches: 7. There are 13 residues in the CDR3. Germline CDR1 and CDR2: DFQATT and SNEGSKA (reference sequence). CDR3 coding DNA: TGCAGTGCTACGCGGGACAGGGTGGTTGGCTACACCTTC. It is translated as CSATRDRVVGYTF.

This rearrangement joins TRBV7-3 to TRBJ2-3, with a tentative D call TRBD2 (6 bases). Germline-derived CDR1 and CDR2 are SGHTA and FQGTGA. V gave up 1 base and J gave up 2 bases, with 22 bases separating them. The CDR3 loop spans 19 amino acids. CDR3 loop: CASSLKGTGNRDPTDTQYF. DNA of the CDR3: TGTGCCAGCAGCTTAAAAGGGACTGGTAACCGGGACCCCACAGATACGCAGTATTTT.

The V call is TRBV4-2, the J call TRBJ1-1; D not certain. The CDR3 runs to 12 residues. Trimming removed 5 bases from V and 1 base from J, with 5 bases in between. Germline CDR1 and CDR2: LGHNA and YNFKEQ. The chain's CDR3 is CASSYKNTEAFF. CDR3 DNA: TGTGCCAGCAGCTACAAGAACACTGAAGCTTTCTTT.

This clonotype was observed a handful of times. The chain carries TRBV28 and TRBJ2-7; 7 bases agree with TRBD1. The length of the CDR3 is 15 residues. Germline values: CDR1 MDHEN, CDR2 SYDVKM. V shed 4 bases, J shed 3 bases, and the junction held 9 bases outside the gene matches. This CDR3 reads CASSSWTGDLYEQYF. CDR3 DNA sequence: TGTGCCAGCAGTTCGTGGACAGGTGATCTCTACGAGCAGTACTTC.

This clonotype has only a few counts. This chain uses TRBV5-6 with TRBJ2-5; 8 bases line up with TRBD2. Looked up from germline, CDR1 is SGHDT and CDR2 is YYEEEE. The CDR3 runs 16 residues. The junction had 13 bases not matched to a gene; V was cut back by 4 bases and J by 5 bases. In nucleotides, the CDR3 is TGTGCCAGCAGCGGGTATGGCCGGACTAGCAGGGAGACCCAGTACTTC. Translation gives CASSGYGRTSRETQYF. Full variable domain (rest looked up from reference TRBV5-6 and TRBJ2-5): DAGVTQSPTHLIKTRGQQVTLRCSPKSGHDTVSWYQQALGQGPQFIFQYYEEEERQRGNFPDRFSGHQFPNYSSELNVNALLLGDSALYLCASSGYGRTSRETQYFGPGTRLLVL.

This chain uses TRBV28 with TRBJ1-5, with 7 positions matching TRBD1. Germline V gives CDR1 MDHEN, CDR2 SYDVKM. This CDR3 region has 17 residues. The junction had 12 bases not matched to a gene; V was cut back by 5 bases and J by 2 bases. The CDR3 protein is CASSVIGTARGNQPQHF. The CDR3 coding sequence is TGTGCCAGCAGTGTAATCGGGACAGCAAGGGGCAATCAGCCCCAGCATTTT.

This clonotype came up a few times. This chain's CDR3 is CASRGDRVPNSPLHF. The DNA for the CDR3 is TGTGCCAGCAGGGGAGACAGGGTCCCTAATTCACCCCTCCACTTT. V gene TRBV7-2 combines with J gene TRBJ1-6; TRBD1 matches 7 bases. The CDR3 has 15 residues. Germline V gene lookup returns CDR1 SGHTA and CDR2 FQGNSA. With V trimmed by 6 bases and J by 6 bases, 8 bases remained unmatched.